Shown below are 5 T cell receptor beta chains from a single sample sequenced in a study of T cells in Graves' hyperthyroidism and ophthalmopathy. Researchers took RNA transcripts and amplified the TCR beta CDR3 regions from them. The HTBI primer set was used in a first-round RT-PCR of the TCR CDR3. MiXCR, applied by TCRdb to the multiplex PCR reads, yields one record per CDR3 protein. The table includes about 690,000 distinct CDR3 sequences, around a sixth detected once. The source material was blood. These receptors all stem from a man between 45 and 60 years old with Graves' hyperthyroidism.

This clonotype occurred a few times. CDR3 coding DNA: TGTGCCTGGAGTGGAGGTCAGATCCACGAGCAGTACTTC. Its protein is CAWSGGQIHEQYF. The chain employs TRBV30 and TRBJ2-7; D not resolved. Trimming stripped 1 base from V and 5 bases from J, with 12 bases between. The CDR3 is made up of 13 amino acids. Germline CDR1 GTSNPN, CDR2 SVGIG (reference sequence).

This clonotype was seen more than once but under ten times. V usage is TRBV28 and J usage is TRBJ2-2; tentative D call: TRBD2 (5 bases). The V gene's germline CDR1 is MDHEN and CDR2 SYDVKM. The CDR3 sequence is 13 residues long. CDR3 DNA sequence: TGTGCTACCACTGGAGGAATCACCGGGGAGCTGTTTTTT. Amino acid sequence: CATTGGITGELFF. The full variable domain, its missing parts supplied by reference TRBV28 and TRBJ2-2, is DVKVTQSSRYLVKRTGEKVFLECVQDMDHENMFWYRQDPGLGLRLIYFSYDVKMKEKGDIPEGYSVSREKKERFSLILESASTNQTSMYLCATTGGITGELFFGEGSRLTVL.

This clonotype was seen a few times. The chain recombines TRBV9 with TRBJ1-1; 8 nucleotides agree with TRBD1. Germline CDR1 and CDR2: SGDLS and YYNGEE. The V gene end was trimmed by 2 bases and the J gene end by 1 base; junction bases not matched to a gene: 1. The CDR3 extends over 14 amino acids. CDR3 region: CASSVGTGNTEAFF. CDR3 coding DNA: TGTGCCAGCAGCGTCGGGACAGGGAACACTGAAGCTTTCTTT.

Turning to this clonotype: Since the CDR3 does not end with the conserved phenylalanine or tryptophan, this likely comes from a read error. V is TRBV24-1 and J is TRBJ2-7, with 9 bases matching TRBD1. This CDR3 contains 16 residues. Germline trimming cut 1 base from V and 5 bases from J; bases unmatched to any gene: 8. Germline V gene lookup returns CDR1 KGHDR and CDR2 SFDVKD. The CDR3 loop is CATSDFTGTGNHEQYL. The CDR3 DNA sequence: TGTGCCACCAGTGATTTCACCGGGACAGGGAACCACGAGCAGTACCTC.

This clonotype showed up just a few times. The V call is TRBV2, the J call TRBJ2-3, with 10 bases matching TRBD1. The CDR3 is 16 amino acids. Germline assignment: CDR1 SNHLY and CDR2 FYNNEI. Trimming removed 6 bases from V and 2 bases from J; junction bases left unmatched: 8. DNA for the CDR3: TGTGCCAGCAGACCCGGACAGGGGGTTTCCACAGATACGCAGTATTTT. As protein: CASRPGQGVSTDTQYF.